Presented here are 9 T cell receptor beta chains from one specimen sequenced in a study of control samples from healthy donors and cancer patients (dated by TCRdb to 2018 to 2020). The method behind the library was the immunoSEQ multiplex PCR assay. In TCRdb, the immuneACCESS table is reduced to in-frame sequences with V and J assigned. These tables do not hold every clone; where another copy was compared, an unresolved V gene accounts for under half, and the others remain unexplained. The sample has under 130,000 clones on record, about four fifths of them singletons. The ten largest account for 13% of the sample. The material sequenced was blood. These receptors all come from a woman aged 45-59 years in good health.

In its sample, this clone was seen once. The chain employs TRBV5-1 and TRBJ2-2; D unresolved. CDR1 and CDR2 (germline): SGHRS, YFSETQ. V dropped 5 bases and J dropped 4 bases, with 12 bases sitting between them. This CDR3 has 14 amino acids. The CDR3 protein is CASRPGASTGELFF. The CDR3 bases are TGCGCCAGCAGGCCAGGCGCGAGCACCGGGGAGCTGTTTTTT.

The V gene is TRBV9, the J gene TRBJ2-7, with 10 bases identical to TRBD2. The CDR3 has 16 residues. V lost 3 bases, J lost 3 bases, and 9 bases stayed unmatched. CDR1 is SGDLS and CDR2 is YYNGEE in the germline V gene. CDR3 in amino acids: CASSAQAGGRDYEQYF. The CDR3 DNA sequence: TGTGCCAGCAGCGCACAAGCGGGGGGGCGGGACTACGAGCAGTACTTC.

V usage is TRBV18 and J usage is TRBJ2-3; D gene ambiguous. This CDR3 is built from 14 residues. Germline V lookup: CDR1 KGHSH, CDR2 LQKENI. V was shortened by 2 bases and J by 0 bases, with 6 bases between the two germline ends. CDR3 loop: CASSPLASTDTQYF. CDR3 coding DNA: TGTGCCAGCTCACCATTGGCTAGCACAGATACGCAGTATTTT. Combining the CDR3 with reference TRBV18 and TRBJ2-3 gives the whole variable domain NAGVMQNPRHLVRRRGQEARLRCSPMKGHSHVYWYRQLPEEGLKFMVYLQKENIIDESGMPKERFSAEFPKEGPSILRIQQVVRGDSAAYFCASSPLASTDTQYFGPGTRLTVL.

V is TRBV28 and J is TRBJ1-2; D unclear. The V end was cut by 8 bases, the J end by 8 bases, with 24 bases between. This CDR3 spans 15 amino acids. Germline V gives CDR1 MDHEN, CDR2 SYDVKM. The CDR3 region has the DNA TGTGCCAGCGTAAAATTTTTAACAGAGACTTACGGCTACACCTTC. Translation gives CASVKFLTETYGYTF.

The rearrangement links TRBV12-5 to TRBJ1-5; D may be TRBD1 (6 bases). From germline, CDR1 is LGHNT and CDR2 FRNRAP. CDR3 length equals 13 residues. The germline V and J ends were trimmed by 7 bases and 3 bases, with 10 bases remaining between them. This CDR3 reads CASEGGYNQPQHF. The CDR3, as DNA: TGTGCTAGTGAGGGGGGTTACAATCAGCCCCAGCATTTT.

The V gene is TRBV9, the J gene TRBJ2-5; D possibly matches TRBD1 or TRBD2 (6 bases each). The CDR3 sequence is 15 residues long. Deletions cut 1 base from V and 9 bases from J, with 19 bases between. The germline V gene encodes CDR1 SGDLS and CDR2 YYNGEE. The CDR3 bases are TGTGCCAGCAGCGTAAACGTAGGGACGGAGGGGGCCCAGTACTTC. Protein product: CASSVNVGTEGAQYF.

The rearrangement joins TRBV7-2 to TRBJ2-5, with D perhaps matching TRBD2 (7 bases). Germline V gene lookup returns CDR1 SGHTA and CDR2 FQGNSA. CDR3 size: 16 residues. Between the trimmed V and J ends, which lost 5 bases and 7 bases, there was a span of 23 bases. Written as DNA, the CDR3 is TGTGCCAGCAGCCCGACCGCCCCCGGGGGGCGTGTGACCCAGTACTTC. Its translation is CASSPTAPGGRVTQYF. Filled out from reference TRBV7-2 and TRBJ2-5, the complete variable domain reads GAGVSQSPSNKVTEKGKDVELRCDPISGHTALYWYRQSLGQGLEFLIYFQGNSAPDKSGLPSDRFSAERTGGSVSTLTIQRTQQEDSAVYLCASSPTAPGGRVTQYFGPGTRLLVL.

This chain uses TRBV30 with TRBJ2-2, with D perhaps matching TRBD2 (5 bases). Trimming stripped 5 bases from V and 5 bases from J, with 15 bases between. CDR1 is GTSNPN, CDR2 SVGIG, per germline (reference sequence). This CDR3 is built from 14 residues. CDR3 nucleotide sequence: TGTGCCTGGGGAACACTAGTTGGTACCGGGGAGCTGTTTTTT. Its translation is CAWGTLVGTGELFF.

The chain combines TRBV7-2 with TRBJ2-7, with 9 bases identical to TRBD2. The V segment lost 5 bases and the J segment 5 bases; nucleotides outside the gene matches: 13. Germline V gene lookup returns CDR1 SGHTA and CDR2 FQGNSA. This CDR3 region has 16 residues. CDR3 DNA: TGTGCCAGCAGCGTAAGTTCGGCTAGCGGGAAGAACGAGCAGTACTTC. It specifies CASSVSSASGKNEQYF.